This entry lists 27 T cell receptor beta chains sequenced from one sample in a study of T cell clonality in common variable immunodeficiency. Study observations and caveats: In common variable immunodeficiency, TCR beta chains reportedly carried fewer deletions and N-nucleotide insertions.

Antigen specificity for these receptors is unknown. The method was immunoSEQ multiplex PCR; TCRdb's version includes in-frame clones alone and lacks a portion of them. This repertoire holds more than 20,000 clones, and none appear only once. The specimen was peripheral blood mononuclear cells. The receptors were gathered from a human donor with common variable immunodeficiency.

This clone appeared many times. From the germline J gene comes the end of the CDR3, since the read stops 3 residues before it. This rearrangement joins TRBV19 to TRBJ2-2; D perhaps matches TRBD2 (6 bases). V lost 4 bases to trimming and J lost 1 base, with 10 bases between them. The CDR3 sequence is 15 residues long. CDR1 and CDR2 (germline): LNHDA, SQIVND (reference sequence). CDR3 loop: CASSTLGGNTGELFF. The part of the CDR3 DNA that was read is TGTGCCAGTAGTACCCTCGGGGGGAACACCGGGGAG.

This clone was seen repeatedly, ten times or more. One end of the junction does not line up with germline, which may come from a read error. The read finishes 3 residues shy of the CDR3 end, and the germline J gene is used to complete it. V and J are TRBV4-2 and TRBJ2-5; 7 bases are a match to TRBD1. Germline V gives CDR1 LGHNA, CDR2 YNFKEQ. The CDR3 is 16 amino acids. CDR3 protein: CASSQDLETGRETQYF. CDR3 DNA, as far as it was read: TGCGCCAGCAGCCAAGACCTCGAGACAGGGCGTGAGACC.

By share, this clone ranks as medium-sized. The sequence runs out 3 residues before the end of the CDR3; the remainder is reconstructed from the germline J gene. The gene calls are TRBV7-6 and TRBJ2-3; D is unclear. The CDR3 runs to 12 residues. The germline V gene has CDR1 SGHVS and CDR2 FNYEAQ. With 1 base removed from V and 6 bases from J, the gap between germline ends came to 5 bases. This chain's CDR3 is CASSLGIDTQYF. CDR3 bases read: TGTGCCAGCAGCTTAGGTATCGATACG. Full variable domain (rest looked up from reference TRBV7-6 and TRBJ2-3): GAGVSQSPRYKVTKRGQDVALRCDPISGHVSLYWYRQALGQGPEFLTYFNYEAQQDKSGLPNDRFSAERPEGSISTLTIQRTEQRDSAMYRCASSLGIDTQYFGPGTRLTVL.

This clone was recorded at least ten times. The CDR3 DNA, read in part, is TGTGCCAGTAGTGTTAATATGAACACTGAA. This sequence encodes CASSVNMNTE. The complete CDR3 protein is CASSVNMNTEAFF. The chain carries TRBV19 and TRBJ1-1, with no clear D. The CDR3 extends 3 residues past the end of the read, so its final part is completed from the germline J gene. Trimming removed 5 bases at V and 0 bases at J, with 7 bases between. Germline lookup yields CDR1 LNHDA and CDR2 SQIVND (reference sequence). This CDR3 is 13 amino acids long. The entire variable domain, with the rest obtained from reference TRBV19 and TRBJ1-1, is as follows: DGGITQSPKYLFRKEGQNVTLSCEQNLNHDAMYWYRQDPGQGLRLIYYSQIVNDFQKGDIAEGYSVSREKKESFPLTVTSAQKNPTAFYLCASSVNMNTEAFFGQGTRLTVV.

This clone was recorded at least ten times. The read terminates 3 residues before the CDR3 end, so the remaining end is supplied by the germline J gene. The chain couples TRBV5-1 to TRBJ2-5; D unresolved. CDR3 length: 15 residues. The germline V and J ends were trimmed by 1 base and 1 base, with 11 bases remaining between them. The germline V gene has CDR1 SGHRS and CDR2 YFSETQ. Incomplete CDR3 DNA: TGCGCCAGCAGCTTGAACACCGTTCCCCAAGAGACC. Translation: CASSLNTVPQET. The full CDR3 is CASSLNTVPQETQYF. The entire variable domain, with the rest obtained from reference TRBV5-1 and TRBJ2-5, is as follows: KAGVTQTPRYLIKTRGQQVTLSCSPISGHRSVSWYQQTPGQGLQFLFEYFSETQRNKGNFPGRFSGRQFSNSRSEMNVSTLELGDSALYLCASSLNTVPQETQYFGPGTRLLVL.

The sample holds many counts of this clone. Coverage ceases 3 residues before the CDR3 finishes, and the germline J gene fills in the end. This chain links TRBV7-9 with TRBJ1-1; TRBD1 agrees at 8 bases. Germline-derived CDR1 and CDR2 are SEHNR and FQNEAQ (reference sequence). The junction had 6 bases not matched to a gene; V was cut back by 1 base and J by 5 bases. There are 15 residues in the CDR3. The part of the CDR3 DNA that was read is TGTGCCAGCAGCTTAGGCAGGGGGCGCGGAACTGAA. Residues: CASSLGRGRGTE. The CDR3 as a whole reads CASSLGRGRGTEAFF.

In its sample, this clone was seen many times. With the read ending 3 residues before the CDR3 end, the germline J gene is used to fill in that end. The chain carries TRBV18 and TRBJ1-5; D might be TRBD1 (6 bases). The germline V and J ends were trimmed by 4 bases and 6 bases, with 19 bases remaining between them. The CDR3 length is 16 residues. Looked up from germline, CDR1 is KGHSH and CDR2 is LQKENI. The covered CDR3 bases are TGTGCCAGCTCACTTGGGGGAGGCGGGGGCGGTCAGCCC. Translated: CASSLGGGGGGQP. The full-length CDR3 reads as CASSLGGGGGGQPQHF.

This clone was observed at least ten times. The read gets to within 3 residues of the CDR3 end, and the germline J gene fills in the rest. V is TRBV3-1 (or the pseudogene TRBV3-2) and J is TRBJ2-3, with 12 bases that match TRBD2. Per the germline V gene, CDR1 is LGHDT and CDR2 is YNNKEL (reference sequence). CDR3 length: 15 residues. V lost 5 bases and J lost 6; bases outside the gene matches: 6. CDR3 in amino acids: CASSIRTSGADTQYF. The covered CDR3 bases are TGTGCCAGCAGCATACGGACTAGCGGGGCTGATACG.

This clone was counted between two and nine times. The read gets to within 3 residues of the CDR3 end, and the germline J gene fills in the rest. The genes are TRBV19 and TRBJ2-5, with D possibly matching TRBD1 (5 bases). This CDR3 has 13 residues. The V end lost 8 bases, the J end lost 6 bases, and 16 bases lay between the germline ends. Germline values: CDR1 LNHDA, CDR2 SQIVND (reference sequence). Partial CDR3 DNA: TGTGCCAGTTCAGGGCAGGGTTGGAAGACC. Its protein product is CASSGQGWKT. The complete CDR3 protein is CASSGQGWKTQYF.

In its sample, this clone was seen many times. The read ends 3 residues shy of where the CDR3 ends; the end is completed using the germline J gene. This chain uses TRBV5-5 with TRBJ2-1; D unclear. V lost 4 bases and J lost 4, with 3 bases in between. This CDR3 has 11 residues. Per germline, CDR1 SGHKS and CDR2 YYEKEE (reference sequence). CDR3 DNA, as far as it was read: TGTGCCAGCAGCCAATACAATGAG. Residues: CASSQYNE. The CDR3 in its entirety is CASSQYNEQFF. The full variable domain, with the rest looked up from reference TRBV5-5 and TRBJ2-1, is DAGVTQSPTHLIKTRGQQVTLRCSPISGHKSVSWYQQVLGQGPQFIFQYYEKEERGRGNFPDRFSARQFPNYSSELNVNALLLGDSALYLCASSQYNEQFFGPGTRLTVL.

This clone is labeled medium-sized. Here the CDR3 reads CSVIVAGGRTEAFF. The CDR3 bases that were read are TGCAGCGTTATCGTGGCAGGGGGGAGAACTGAA. This chain links TRBV29-1 with TRBJ1-1; 7 bases line up with TRBD1. The read terminates 3 residues before the CDR3 end, so the remaining end is supplied by the germline J gene. The CDR3 consists of 14 residues. The germline CDR1 and CDR2 sequences are SQVTM and ANQGSEA. V was pared by 5 bases and J by 5 bases, with 11 bases of the junction left unmatched.

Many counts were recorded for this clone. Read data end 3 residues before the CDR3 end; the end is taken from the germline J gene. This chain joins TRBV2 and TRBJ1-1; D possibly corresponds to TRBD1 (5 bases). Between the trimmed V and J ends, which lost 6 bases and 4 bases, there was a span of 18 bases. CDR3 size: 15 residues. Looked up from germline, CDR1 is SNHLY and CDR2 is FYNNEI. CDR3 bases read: TGTGCCAGCAGGGGGACTCGGGAAGTTGGCACTGAA. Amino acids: CASRGTREVGTE. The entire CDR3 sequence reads CASRGTREVGTEAFF.

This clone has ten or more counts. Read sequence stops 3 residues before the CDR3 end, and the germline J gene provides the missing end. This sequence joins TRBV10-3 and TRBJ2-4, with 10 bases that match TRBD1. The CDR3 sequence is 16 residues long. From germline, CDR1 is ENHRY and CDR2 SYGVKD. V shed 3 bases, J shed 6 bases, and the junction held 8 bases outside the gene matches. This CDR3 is CAISDPRDRGGNIQYF. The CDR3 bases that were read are TGTGCCATCAGTGACCCCCGGGACAGGGGTGGAAACATT.

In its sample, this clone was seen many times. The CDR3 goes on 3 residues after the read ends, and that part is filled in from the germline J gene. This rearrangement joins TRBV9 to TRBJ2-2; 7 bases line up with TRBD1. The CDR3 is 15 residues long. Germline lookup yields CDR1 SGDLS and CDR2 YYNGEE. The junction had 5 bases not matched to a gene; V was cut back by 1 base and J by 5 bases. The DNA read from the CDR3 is TGTGCCAGCAGCGTAACAGGGGTGACTACCGGGGAG. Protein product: CASSVTGVTTGE. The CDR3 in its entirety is CASSVTGVTTGELFF.

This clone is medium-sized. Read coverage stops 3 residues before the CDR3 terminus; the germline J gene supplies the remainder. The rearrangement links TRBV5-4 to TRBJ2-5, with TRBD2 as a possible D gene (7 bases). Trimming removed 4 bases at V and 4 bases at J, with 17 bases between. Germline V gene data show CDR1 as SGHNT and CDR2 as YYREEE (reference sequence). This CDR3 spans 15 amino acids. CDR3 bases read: TGTGCCAGCAGCCCCGCACGGGGGGCAGGAGAGACC. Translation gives CASSPARGAGET. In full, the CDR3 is CASSPARGAGETQYF.

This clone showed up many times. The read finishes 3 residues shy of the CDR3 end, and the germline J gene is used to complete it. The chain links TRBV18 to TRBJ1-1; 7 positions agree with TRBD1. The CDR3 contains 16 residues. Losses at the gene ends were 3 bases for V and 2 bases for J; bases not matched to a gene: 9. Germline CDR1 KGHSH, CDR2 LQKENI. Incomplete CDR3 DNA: TGTGCCAGCTCACCGGGACAGCACCCAAAAAACACTGAA. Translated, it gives CASSPGQHPKNTE. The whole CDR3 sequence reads CASSPGQHPKNTEAFF.

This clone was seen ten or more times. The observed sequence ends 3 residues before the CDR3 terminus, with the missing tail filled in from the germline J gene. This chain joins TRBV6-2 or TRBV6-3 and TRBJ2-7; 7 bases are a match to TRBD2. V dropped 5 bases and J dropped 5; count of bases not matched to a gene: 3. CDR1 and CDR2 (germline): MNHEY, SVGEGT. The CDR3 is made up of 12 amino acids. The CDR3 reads CASSRLAHEQYF. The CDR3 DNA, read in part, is TGTGCCAGCAGTCGACTAGCCCACGAG.

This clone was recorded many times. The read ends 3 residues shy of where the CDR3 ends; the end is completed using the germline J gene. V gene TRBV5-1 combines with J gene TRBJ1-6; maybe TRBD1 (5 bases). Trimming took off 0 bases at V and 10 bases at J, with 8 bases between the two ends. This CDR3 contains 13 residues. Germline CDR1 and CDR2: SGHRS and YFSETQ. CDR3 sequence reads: CASSLGQPSPLHF. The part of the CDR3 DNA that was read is TGCGCCAGCAGCTTGGGACAGCCGTCACCC.

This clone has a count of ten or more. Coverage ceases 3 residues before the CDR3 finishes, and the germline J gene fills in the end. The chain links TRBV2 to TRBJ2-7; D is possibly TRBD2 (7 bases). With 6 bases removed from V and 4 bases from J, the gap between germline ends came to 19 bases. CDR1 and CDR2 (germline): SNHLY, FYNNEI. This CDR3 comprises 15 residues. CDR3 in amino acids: CASRDQGRGIYEQYF. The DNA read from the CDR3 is TGTGCCAGCAGGGACCAGGGGCGGGGGATTTACGAG.

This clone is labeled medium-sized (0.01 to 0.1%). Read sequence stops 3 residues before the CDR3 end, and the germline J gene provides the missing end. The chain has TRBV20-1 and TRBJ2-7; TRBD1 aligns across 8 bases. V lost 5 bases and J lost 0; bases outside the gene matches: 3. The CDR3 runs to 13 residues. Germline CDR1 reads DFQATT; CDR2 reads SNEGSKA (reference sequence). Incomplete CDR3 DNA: TGCAGTGCTGCCGGGACAGGCTCCTACGAG. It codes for CSAAGTGSYE. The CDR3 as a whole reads CSAAGTGSYEQYF.

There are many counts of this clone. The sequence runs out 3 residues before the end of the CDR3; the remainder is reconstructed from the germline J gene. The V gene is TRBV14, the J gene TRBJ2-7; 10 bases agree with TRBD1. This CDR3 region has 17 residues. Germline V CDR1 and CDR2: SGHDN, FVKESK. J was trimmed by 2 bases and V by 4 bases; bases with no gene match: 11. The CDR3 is CASSRKLGGQGAYEQYF. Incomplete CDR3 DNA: TGTGCCAGCAGCCGAAAACTGGGCGGACAGGGGGCCTACGAG. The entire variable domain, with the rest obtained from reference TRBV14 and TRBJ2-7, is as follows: EAGVTQFPSHSVIEKGQTVTLRCDPISGHDNLYWYRRVMGKEIKFLLHFVKESKQDESGMPNNRFLAERTGGTYSTLKVQPAELEDSGVYFCASSRKLGGQGAYEQYFGPGTRLTVT.

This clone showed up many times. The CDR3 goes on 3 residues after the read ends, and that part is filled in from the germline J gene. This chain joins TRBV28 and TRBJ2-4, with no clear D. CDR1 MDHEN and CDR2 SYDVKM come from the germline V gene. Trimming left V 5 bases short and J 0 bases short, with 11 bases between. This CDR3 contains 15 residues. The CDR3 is CASSPPGVAKNIQYF. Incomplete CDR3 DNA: TGTGCCAGCAGTCCACCGGGTGTAGCCAAAAACATT.

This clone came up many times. The CDR3 bases that were read are TGCAGCGTTGATCAACCCAGGGGCGCGCACACTGAA. Translated: CSVDQPRGAHTE. The whole CDR3 protein reads CSVDQPRGAHTEAFF. V and J are TRBV29-1 and TRBJ1-1, with D possibly TRBD1 on 6 matching bases. Sequencing ends 3 residues short of the CDR3 end; the germline J gene provides the rest. The germline V gene encodes CDR1 SQVTM and CDR2 ANQGSEA. V was trimmed by 3 bases and J by 3 bases, leaving 17 bases between them. The CDR3 is 15 amino acids.

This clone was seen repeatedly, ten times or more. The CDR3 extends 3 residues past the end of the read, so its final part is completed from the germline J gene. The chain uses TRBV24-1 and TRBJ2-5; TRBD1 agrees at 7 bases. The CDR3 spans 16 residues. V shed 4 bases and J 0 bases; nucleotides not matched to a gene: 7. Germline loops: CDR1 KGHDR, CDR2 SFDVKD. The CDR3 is CATSDPGTAHQETQYF. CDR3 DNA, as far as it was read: TGTGCCACCAGTGACCCCGGGACAGCACACCAAGAGACC.

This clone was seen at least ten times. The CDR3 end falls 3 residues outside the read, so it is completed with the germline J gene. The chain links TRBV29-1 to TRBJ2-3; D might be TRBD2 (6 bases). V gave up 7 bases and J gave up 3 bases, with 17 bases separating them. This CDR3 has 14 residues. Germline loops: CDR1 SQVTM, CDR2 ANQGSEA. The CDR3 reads CSGGRGRTTDTQYF. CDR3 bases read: TGCAGCGGCGGACGGGGGAGAACGACAGATACG.

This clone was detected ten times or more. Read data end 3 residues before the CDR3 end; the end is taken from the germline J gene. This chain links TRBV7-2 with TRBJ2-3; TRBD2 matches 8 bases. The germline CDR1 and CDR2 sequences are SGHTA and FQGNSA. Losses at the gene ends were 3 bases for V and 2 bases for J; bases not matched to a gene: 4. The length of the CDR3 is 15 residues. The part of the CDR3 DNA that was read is TGTGCCAGCAGCTTGGCTAGCGGGTTCACAGATACG. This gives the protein CASSLASGFTDT. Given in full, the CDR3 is CASSLASGFTDTQYF.

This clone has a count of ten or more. The CDR3 region is CASYQLGRPNTEAFF. The CDR3 DNA, read in part, is TGTGCCAGCTACCAACTGGGGCGCCCGAACACTGAA. This chain connects TRBV28 to TRBJ1-1; perhaps TRBD1 as D (5 bases). The CDR3 is cut off 3 residues early in the read; its end comes from the germline J gene. This CDR3 is built from 15 residues. Germline lookup yields CDR1 MDHEN and CDR2 SYDVKM. V dropped 8 bases and J dropped 1 base, with 17 bases sitting between them. Variable domain in full (rest from reference TRBV28 and TRBJ1-1): DVKVTQSSRYLVKRTGEKVFLECVQDMDHENMFWYRQDPGLGLRLIYFSYDVKMKEKGDIPEGYSVSREKKERFSLILESASTNQTSMYLCASYQLGRPNTEAFFGQGTRLTVV.